The 17 T cell receptor beta chains in this list originate from one sample, sequenced in a study of T cells in Graves' hyperthyroidism and ophthalmopathy. The source material, RNA transcripts, was used to amplify TCR beta CDR3 regions. The TCR CDR3 was amplified in a first-round RT-PCR using the HTBI primer set. TCRdb called the multiplex PCR reads again in MiXCR, with one record for every CDR3 protein. The data hold hundreds of thousands of distinct CDR3 sequences, with 13% to 15% observed a single time. Source material: blood. The receptors here all came from a woman in her forties or fifties with Graves' ophthalmopathy.

At least ten counts were recorded for this clonotype. The chain employs TRBV7-9 and TRBJ1-1, with unresolved D. The V gene's germline CDR1 is SEHNR and CDR2 FQNEAQ (reference sequence). Trimming removed 2 bases from V and 3 bases from J, with 4 bases in between. This CDR3 is 12 amino acids long. CDR3 sequence (DNA): TGTGCCAGCAGCTTATTTGACACTGAAGCTTTCTTT. Translation gives CASSLFDTEAFF.

This clonotype was found many times. V and J are TRBV7-3 and TRBJ2-1, with 9 bases matching TRBD2. Germline-derived CDR1 and CDR2 are SGHTA and FQGTGA. The CDR3 is 19 amino acids. Trimming at V came to 2 bases and at J to 0 bases, leaving 11 bases not matched to a gene. The chain's CDR3 is CASSLGPSGTLSSYNEQFF. DNA for the CDR3: TGTGCCAGCAGCTTAGGGCCTAGCGGGACCCTGAGCTCCTACAATGAGCAGTTCTTC.

This clonotype was seen only a few times. The genes are TRBV19 and TRBJ2-1; perhaps TRBD1 as D (7 bases). The length of the CDR3 is 15 residues. V was clipped by 7 bases and J by 7 bases, with 20 bases between them. Germline V gene data show CDR1 as LNHDA and CDR2 as SQIVND (reference sequence). CDR3 amino acids: CASTSGRQGLNEQFF. CDR3 DNA: TGTGCCAGTACCTCCGGGAGACAGGGATTGAATGAGCAGTTCTTC.

This clonotype was seen at least ten times. The chain is built from TRBV7-2 and TRBJ2-3; D gene ambiguous. The CDR3 totals 13 residues. Trimming shortened V by 5 bases and J by 6 bases, and 12 bases separated the two germline ends. Per germline, CDR1 SGHTA and CDR2 FQGNSA. The CDR3 region is CASSESSTDTQYF. Here the CDR3 DNA reads TGTGCCAGCAGCGAATCTAGTACTGATACGCAGTATTTT.

This clonotype was detected many times. This chain uses TRBV20-1 with TRBJ1-1; D remains ambiguous. This CDR3 has 14 amino acids. Germline V CDR1 and CDR2: DFQATT, SNEGSKA (reference sequence). The V and J ends lost 6 bases and 4 bases respectively, with 18 bases between them. Here the CDR3 DNA reads TGCAGTGCCATCCCCTCCGGACGGGGCACTGAAGCTTTCTTT. Its protein is CSAIPSGRGTEAFF.

A few counts support this clonotype. The rearrangement joins TRBV4-2 to TRBJ1-3; TRBD1 aligns across 8 bases. The germline CDR1 and CDR2 sequences are LGHNA and YNFKEQ. V dropped 0 bases and J dropped 0; count of bases not matched to a gene: 7. CDR3 length: 18 amino acids. CDR3 DNA: TGTGCCAGCAGCCAAGAAACCTTTGACAGGGGCTCTGGAAACACCATATATTTT. Translation: CASSQETFDRGSGNTIYF.

The sample holds a few counts of this clonotype. A single base separates this from a much larger clone, so it may be a read error. The chain employs TRBV5-1 and TRBJ1-1, with 9 nucleotides matching TRBD1. This CDR3 has 14 amino acids. Germline V CDR1 and CDR2: SGHRS, YFSETQ. The V and J ends lost 7 bases and 4 bases, in that order; junction bases with no gene match: 8. The CDR3 loop is CASSQQGAITEAFF. DNA of the CDR3: TGCGCCAGCTCGCAACAGGGGGCTATCACTGAAGCTTTCTTT. The full variable domain, with the rest looked up from reference TRBV5-1 and TRBJ1-1, is KAGVTQTPRYLIKTRGQQVTLSCSPISGHRSVSWYQQTPGQGLQFLFEYFSETQRNKGNFPGRFSGRQFSNSRSEMNVSTLELGDSALYLCASSQQGAITEAFFGQGTRLTVV.

This clonotype was detected many times. The gene calls are TRBV18 and TRBJ2-3; 7 bases are shared with TRBD2. Looked up from germline, CDR1 is KGHSH and CDR2 is LQKENI. V trimming: 3 bases; J trimming: 4 bases; junction bases outside the gene matches: 7. The length of the CDR3 is 15 residues. The CDR3 spells CASSPAAGAADTQYF. In DNA form, the CDR3 reads TGTGCCAGCTCACCCGCCGCGGGAGCGGCAGATACGCAGTATTTT.

This clonotype was recorded at least ten times. The rearrangement joins TRBV11-3 to TRBJ2-1; D may be TRBD2 (6 bases). The CDR3 loop spans 15 amino acids. Trimming removed 1 base at V and 4 bases at J, with 11 bases between. The germline gives CDR1 SGHNT, CDR2 YENEEA. CDR3 protein: CASSLGGGGYNEQFF. For the CDR3, the DNA is TGTGCCAGCAGCTTAGGGGGAGGAGGGTACAATGAGCAGTTCTTC.

In this sample, this clonotype turned up many times. The V gene is TRBV7-8, the J gene TRBJ2-1; 12 bases agree with TRBD2. V shed 5 bases and J 10 bases; nucleotides not matched to a gene: 15. Germline CDR1 is SGHVS and CDR2 is FQNEAQ. The CDR3 runs 17 residues. CDR3 in DNA: TGTGCCAGCAGCCCACGTGGACTAGCGGGGCATGTTATAGAGCAGTTCTTC. Protein: CASSPRGLAGHVIEQFF. The whole variable domain, filled in from reference TRBV7-8 and TRBJ2-1, reads GAGVSQSPRYKVAKRGQDVALRCDPISGHVSLFWYQQALGQGPEFLTYFQNEAQLDKSGLPSDRFFAERPEGSVSTLKIQRTQQEDSAVYLCASSPRGLAGHVIEQFFGPGTRLTVL.

The J gene is TRBJ2-7, the V gene TRBV2; D gene ambiguous. Germline V CDR1 and CDR2: SNHLY, FYNNEI. V was trimmed by 5 bases and J by 6 bases, leaving 11 bases between them. The CDR3 has 12 amino acids. The CDR3, as DNA: TGTGCCAGCAGTTTATCGTACCTCGAGCAGTACTTC. Protein: CASSLSYLEQYF. Using reference TRBV2 and TRBJ2-7 for the parts outside the CDR3, the full variable domain is EPEVTQTPSHQVTQMGQEVILRCVPISNHLYFYWYRQILGQKVEFLVSFYNNEISEKSEIFDDQFSVERPDGSNFTLKIRSTKLEDSAMYFCASSLSYLEQYFGPGTRLTVT.

On this clonotype itself: A much bigger clone sits one base away, suggesting this may be a read error. This chain uses TRBV6-1 with TRBJ2-7, with 9 nucleotides matching TRBD2. This CDR3 contains 15 residues. Germline loops: CDR1 MNHNS, CDR2 SASEGT. The chain's CDR3 is CASSTTGTSHYEQCF. CDR3 nucleotide sequence: TGTGCCAGCAGTACCACCGGGACTAGCCATTACGAGCAGTGCTTC.

There are many counts of this clonotype. V and J are TRBV28 and TRBJ2-1; TRBD2 agrees at 12 bases. This CDR3 is 14 amino acids long. The V and J ends lost 6 bases and 5 bases, in that order; junction bases with no gene match: 2. Germline assignment: CDR1 MDHEN and CDR2 SYDVKM. CDR3 sequence reads: CASRTSGRNNEQFF. The CDR3 coding sequence is TGTGCCAGCAGGACTAGCGGGAGAAACAATGAGCAGTTCTTC. The full variable domain, with the rest looked up from reference TRBV28 and TRBJ2-1, is DVKVTQSSRYLVKRTGEKVFLECVQDMDHENMFWYRQDPGLGLRLIYFSYDVKMKEKGDIPEGYSVSREKKERFSLILESASTNQTSMYLCASRTSGRNNEQFFGPGTRLTVL.

In this sample, this clonotype turned up a few times. The gene calls are TRBV12-3 or TRBV12-4 and TRBJ2-1; 7 nucleotides agree with TRBD1. This CDR3 comprises 14 residues. V lost 4 bases to trimming and J lost 5 bases; unmatched junction nucleotides: 5. In nucleotides, the CDR3 is TGTGCCAGCAGTTCCCAGGGACAGAACAATGAGCAGTTCTTC. This codes for CASSSQGQNNEQFF.

This clonotype came up many times. The CDR3 bases are TGTGCCAGCAGCGTTCGGGGTACTAGCACAGATACGCAGTATTTT. Translation: CASSVRGTSTDTQYF. V and J are TRBV7-3 and TRBJ2-3, with D maybe TRBD2 (5 bases). This CDR3 has 15 amino acids. Trimming took 5 bases from V and 0 from J, leaving 12 bases between them. CDR1 and CDR2 (germline): SGHTA, FQGTGA.

This chain uses TRBV6-2 or TRBV6-3 with TRBJ2-1; 12 bases match TRBD2. CDR3 size: 14 residues. CDR1 MNHEY and CDR2 SVGEGT come from the germline V gene. J lost 12 bases, V lost 7 bases, and 10 bases had no gene match. The CDR3 DNA follows: TGTGCCAGCATTCCGACTAGCGGGGGACTTGGGCAGTTCTTC. Translated, it gives CASIPTSGGLGQFF.

This clonotype was recorded at least ten times. The chain joins TRBV12-3 or TRBV12-4 to TRBJ2-5; D is perhaps TRBD2 (6 bases). This CDR3 has 14 amino acids. V was cut by 3 bases and J by 4 bases, with 12 bases left in between. The CDR3 sequence is CASSFGGNRETQYF. As DNA, the CDR3 is TGTGCCAGCAGTTTCGGAGGGAATCGAGAGACCCAGTACTTC.